In its sample, the clone carrying this T cell receptor beta chain was seen many times. The source of the sample is a study of blood T cell repertoires in COVID-19. Study overall: Spain, Italy and the United States supplied samples that represented acute and convalescent COVID-19.

The V end was cut by 1 base, the J end by 6 bases, with 16 bases between. Germline loops: CDR1 SGHDN, CDR2 FVKESK. CDR3 length: 16 amino acids. Repertoires were generated with immunoSEQ multiplex PCR, while TCRdb's copy carries only in-frame clones and drops some. The sample includes 150,000 to 180,000 clones, roughly four fifths of them seen just once. Specimen: peripheral blood. This TCR derives from a woman aged 55-69 years with COVID-19, enrolled during active disease. The chain combines TRBV14 with TRBJ2-1; D remains ambiguous. The CDR3 nucleotides read TGTGCCAGCAGCCAAGGCTCTGTTGTCATGGCCAATGAGCAGTTCTTC. It encodes CASSQGSVVMANEQFF.